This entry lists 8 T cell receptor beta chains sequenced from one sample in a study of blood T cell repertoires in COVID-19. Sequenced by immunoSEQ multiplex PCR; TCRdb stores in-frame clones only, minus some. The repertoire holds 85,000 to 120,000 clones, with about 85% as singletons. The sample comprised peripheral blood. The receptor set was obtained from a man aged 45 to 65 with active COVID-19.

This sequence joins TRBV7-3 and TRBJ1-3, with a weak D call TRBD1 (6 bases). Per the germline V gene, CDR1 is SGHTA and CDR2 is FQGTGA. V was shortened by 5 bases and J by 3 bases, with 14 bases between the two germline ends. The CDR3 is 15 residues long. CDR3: CASSQDGQIGNTIYF. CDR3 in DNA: TGTGCCAGCAGCCAAGACGGACAGATTGGAAACACCATATATTTT.

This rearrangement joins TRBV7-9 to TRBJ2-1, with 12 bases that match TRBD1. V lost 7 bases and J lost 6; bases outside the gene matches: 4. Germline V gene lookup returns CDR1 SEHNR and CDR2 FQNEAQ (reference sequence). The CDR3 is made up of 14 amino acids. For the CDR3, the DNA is TGTGCCAGCACCCGGGACAGGGGGCCCAATGAGCAGTTCTTC. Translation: CASTRDRGPNEQFF.

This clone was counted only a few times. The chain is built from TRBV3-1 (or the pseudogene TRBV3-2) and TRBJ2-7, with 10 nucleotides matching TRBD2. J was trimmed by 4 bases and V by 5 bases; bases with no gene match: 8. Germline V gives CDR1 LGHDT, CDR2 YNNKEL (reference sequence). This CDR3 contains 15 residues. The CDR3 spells CASSGGVAGGYEQYF. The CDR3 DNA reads TGTGCCAGCAGCGGAGGGGTAGCGGGAGGATACGAGCAGTACTTC.

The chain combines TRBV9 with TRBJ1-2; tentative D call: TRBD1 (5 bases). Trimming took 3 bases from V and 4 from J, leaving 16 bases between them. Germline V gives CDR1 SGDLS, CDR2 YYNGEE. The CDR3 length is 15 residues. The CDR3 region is CASSAGGGLIYGYTF. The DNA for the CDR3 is TGTGCCAGCAGCGCTGGGGGGGGACTGATCTATGGCTACACCTTC.

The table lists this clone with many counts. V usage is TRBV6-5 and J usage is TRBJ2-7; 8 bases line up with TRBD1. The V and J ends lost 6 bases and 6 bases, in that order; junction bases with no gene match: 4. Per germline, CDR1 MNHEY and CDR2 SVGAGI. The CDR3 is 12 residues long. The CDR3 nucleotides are TGTGCCAGCAGGGACAGGGTGGGCGAGCAGTACTTC. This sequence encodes CASRDRVGEQYF.

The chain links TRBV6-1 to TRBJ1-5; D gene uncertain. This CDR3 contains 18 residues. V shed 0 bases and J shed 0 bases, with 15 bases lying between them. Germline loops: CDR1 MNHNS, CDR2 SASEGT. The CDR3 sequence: CASSEARQIPYSNQPQHF. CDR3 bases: TGTGCCAGCAGTGAAGCGCGGCAGATCCCTTATAGCAATCAGCCCCAGCATTTT.

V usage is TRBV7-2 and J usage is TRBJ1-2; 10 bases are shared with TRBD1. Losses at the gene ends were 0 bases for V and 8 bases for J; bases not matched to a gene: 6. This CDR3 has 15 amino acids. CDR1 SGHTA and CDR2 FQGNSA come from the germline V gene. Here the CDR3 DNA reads TGTGCCAGCAGCTTAGCCCGGACAGGGGGTGACGGCTACACCTTC. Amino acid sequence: CASSLARTGGDGYTF.

CDR3 in DNA: TGTGCCAGCAGTGAATCTCGGGTGAACACTGAAGCTTTCTTT. This encodes CASSESRVNTEAFF. The genes are TRBV6-1 and TRBJ1-1, with no clear D. V lost 2 bases and J 0 bases, leaving 7 bases between the germline ends. The CDR3 loop spans 14 amino acids. CDR1 MNHNS and CDR2 SASEGT come from the germline V gene.